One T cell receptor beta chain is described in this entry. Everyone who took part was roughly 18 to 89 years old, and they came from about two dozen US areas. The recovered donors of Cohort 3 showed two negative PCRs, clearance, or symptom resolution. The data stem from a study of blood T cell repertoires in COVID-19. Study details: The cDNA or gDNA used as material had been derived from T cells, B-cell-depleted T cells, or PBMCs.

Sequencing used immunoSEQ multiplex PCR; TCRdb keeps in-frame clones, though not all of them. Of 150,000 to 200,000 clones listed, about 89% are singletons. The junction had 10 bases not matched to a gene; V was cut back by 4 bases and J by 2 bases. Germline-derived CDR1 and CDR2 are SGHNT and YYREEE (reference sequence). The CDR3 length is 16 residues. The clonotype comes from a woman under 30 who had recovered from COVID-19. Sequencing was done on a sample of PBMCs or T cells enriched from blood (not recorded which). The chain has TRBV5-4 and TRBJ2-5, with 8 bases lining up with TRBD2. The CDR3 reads CASSPGAGGGQETQYF. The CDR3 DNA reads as TGTGCCAGCAGCCCCGGCGCGGGGGGTGGACAAGAGACCCAGTACTTC.